These 24 T cell receptor beta chains were sequenced from one sample in a study of early T cells in non-severe SARS-CoV-2 infection. TCRdb independently ran MiXCR on the 5' RACE reads; one entry per CDR3 protein. The table lists 70,000 to 75,000 distinct CDR3 sequences, around 13% of them singletons. The sequencing input was whole blood. All receptors come from an adult who was a healthcare worker with PCR-confirmed SARS-CoV-2 infection or an uninfected control (not recorded which).

A note on this clonotype: One end of the junction does not line up with germline, which may come from a read error. V usage is TRBV20-1 and J usage is TRBJ2-5, with 10 bases aligning to TRBD2. Germline CDR1 and CDR2: DFQATT and SNEGSKA (reference sequence). CDR3 length: 11 residues. Written as DNA, the CDR3 is TGCAGTGCTAGTTCTCCGGGACTAGCGAACTTC. It yields the protein CSASSPGLANF.

V and J are TRBV5-1 and TRBJ2-6; D uncertain. The CDR3 extends over 16 amino acids. The V end was cut by 0 bases, the J end by 0 bases, with 7 bases between. CDR1 and CDR2 (germline): SGHRS, YFSETQ. The CDR3 bases are TGCGCCAGCAGCTTGGACACGGCCTCTGGGGCCAACGTCCTGACTTTC. This encodes CASSLDTASGANVLTF.

This clonotype occurred many times. The V call is TRBV7-2, the J call TRBJ1-3; D is uncertain. V lost 6 bases to trimming and J lost 2 bases, with 17 bases between them. The length of the CDR3 is 16 residues. Looked up from germline, CDR1 is SGHTA and CDR2 is FQGNSA. The chain's CDR3 is CASSFPLGRTGNTIYF. DNA for the CDR3: TGTGCCAGCAGTTTTCCTCTAGGGAGAACTGGAAACACCATATATTTT. Complete variable domain (other parts from reference TRBV7-2 and TRBJ1-3): GAGVSQSPSNKVTEKGKDVELRCDPISGHTALYWYRQSLGQGLEFLIYFQGNSAPDKSGLPSDRFSAERTGGSVSTLTIQRTQQEDSAVYLCASSFPLGRTGNTIYFGEGSWLTVV.

About this clonotype: Its ends do not fully match the called genes, so a read error is possible. The V and J genes are TRBV3-1 and TRBJ1-1; tentative D call: TRBD1 (5 bases). The CDR3 has 14 residues. CDR1 and CDR2 from the germline V gene are LGHDT and YNNKEL (reference sequence). The CDR3 reads CASTQQVGSTEAFF. In nucleotides, the CDR3 is TGTGCCAGCACCCAACAGGTCGGGAGCACTGAAGCTTTCTTT.

The chain uses TRBV30 and TRBJ1-4; D gene unclear. CDR1 GTSNPN and CDR2 SVGIG come from the germline V gene (reference sequence). The V end was cut by 4 bases, the J end by 5 bases, with 11 bases between. The CDR3 length is 13 residues. The CDR3 bases are TGTGCCTGGAACAAGGACCGAAATGAAAAACTGTTTTTT. Protein: CAWNKDRNEKLFF.

The chain joins TRBV2 to TRBJ2-7; 8 bases map to TRBD1. Germline V gene lookup returns CDR1 SNHLY and CDR2 FYNNEI. The CDR3 runs to 14 residues. Written as DNA, the CDR3 is TGTGCAGGAATACCCGGCCAGGGGGCCCACGAGCAGTACTTC. This sequence encodes CAGIPGQGAHEQYF.

The chain uses TRBV30 and TRBJ2-7; D is uncertain. Germline V gene sequence: CDR1 GTSNPN, CDR2 SVGIG (reference sequence). V lost 2 bases and J 3 bases, leaving 5 bases between the germline ends. The CDR3 length is 11 residues. This chain's CDR3 is CAWSKNYEQYF. The CDR3 nucleotides are TGTGCCTGGAGTAAAAACTACGAGCAGTACTTC.

The rearrangement links TRBV19 to TRBJ2-3; unclear D gene. Germline V CDR1 and CDR2: LNHDA, SQIVND (reference sequence). CDR3 length equals 12 residues. V lost 4 bases, J lost 3 bases, and 5 bases lay in between. Here the CDR3 reads CASSRATDTQYF. The DNA of the CDR3 is TGTGCCAGTAGTAGAGCTACAGATACGCAGTATTTT.

The chain couples TRBV9 to TRBJ1-5; D may be TRBD1 (6 bases). The CDR3 is 15 residues long. The ends were cut back, 0 bases at V and 0 bases at J, with 7 bases in the middle. CDR1 is SGDLS, CDR2 YYNGEE, per germline. The CDR3 region is CASSVAGDSNQPQHF. CDR3 nucleotide sequence: TGTGCCAGCAGCGTAGCAGGGGATAGCAATCAGCCCCAGCATTTT.

In this sample, this clonotype turned up many times. The chain recombines TRBV7-2 with TRBJ1-5, with TRBD1 matching 7 bases. CDR1 SGHTA and CDR2 FQGNSA come from the germline V gene. Losses at the gene ends were 5 bases for V and 9 bases for J; bases not matched to a gene: 13. This CDR3 region has 15 residues. For the CDR3, the DNA is TGTGCCAGCAGCCTCTCCCAGGGGGAATTGATGCCCCAGCATTTT. Translated, it gives CASSLSQGELMPQHF.

Ten or more counts support this clonotype. The chain employs TRBV29-1 and TRBJ1-2; D uncertain. V gave up 3 bases and J gave up 4 bases, with 12 bases separating them. Germline CDR1 is SQVTM and CDR2 is ANQGSEA. The CDR3 runs 13 residues. The CDR3 loop reads CSVERDWGYGYTF. The DNA for the CDR3 is TGCAGCGTTGAGAGGGATTGGGGCTATGGCTACACCTTC.

Many counts were recorded for this clonotype. This chain links TRBV29-1 with TRBJ2-5, with 7 nucleotides matching TRBD2. V shed 6 bases and J 5 bases; nucleotides not matched to a gene: 9. The V gene's germline CDR1 is SQVTM and CDR2 ANQGSEA. The CDR3 sequence is 13 residues long. Here the CDR3 DNA reads TGCAGCGTCGCCCGAGACGGGGGGGAGACCCAGTACTTC. Translating it yields CSVARDGGETQYF.

This clonotype occurred many times. This chain joins TRBV3-1 and TRBJ2-7; D ambiguous. The V and J ends lost 5 bases and 0 bases respectively, with 5 bases between them. Looked up from germline, CDR1 is LGHDT and CDR2 is YNNKEL (reference sequence). CDR3 size: 12 residues. CDR3 DNA: TGTGCCAGCAGCTCGAGCTCCTACGAGCAGTACTTC. It yields the protein CASSSSSYEQYF.

This clonotype was counted between two and nine times. One junction end disagrees with the germline gene, perhaps due to a read error. The chain is built from TRBV18 and TRBJ1-1, with 10 nucleotides matching TRBD1. The CDR3 runs 15 residues. Germline assignment: CDR1 KGHSH and CDR2 LQKENI. CDR3 amino acids: CASRPGQGGPTEVFF. The CDR3 DNA sequence: TGTGCCAGCAGACCCGGACAGGGGGGCCCCACTGAAGTTTTCTTT.

This clonotype was observed many times. This chain joins TRBV12-3 or TRBV12-4 and TRBJ2-5, with no clear D. The CDR3 has 12 amino acids. The V end lost 3 bases, the J end lost 4 bases, and 6 bases lay between the germline ends. The CDR3 DNA reads TGTGCCAGCAGTTTGGAAGCAGAGACCCAGTACTTC. It translates to CASSLEAETQYF.

The chain recombines TRBV7-3 with TRBJ1-1, with D unresolved. Germline assignment: CDR1 SGHTA and CDR2 FQGTGA. This CDR3 has 13 residues. With 5 bases removed from V and 1 base from J, the gap between germline ends came to 8 bases. This CDR3 reads CASSPGTNTEAFF. CDR3 DNA sequence: TGTGCCAGCAGCCCGGGAACGAACACTGAAGCTTTCTTT.

This clonotype showed up just a few times. Here the CDR3 reads CASSLVGQTHSNQPQHF. In DNA form, the CDR3 reads TGTGCCAGCAGTTTAGTTGGACAAACCCATAGCAATCAGCCCCAGCATTTT. The chain carries TRBV28 and TRBJ1-5; the D gene is possibly TRBD1 (5 bases). The germline V gene encodes CDR1 MDHEN and CDR2 SYDVKM. The CDR3 is made up of 17 amino acids. Deletions cut 2 bases from V and 0 bases from J, with 14 bases between.

Of note for this clonotype: Sequence at one end of the junction differs from germline and may be a read error. The chain's CDR3 is CASSQGRGPYNKQFF. Here the CDR3 DNA reads TGTGCCAGCAGCCAGGGTCGGGGGCCATACAATAAGCAGTTCTTC. The chain uses TRBV3-1 and TRBJ2-1; D tentatively fits TRBD1 or TRBD2 (6 bases each). The CDR3 extends over 15 amino acids. In germline, CDR1 is LGHDT, CDR2 YNNKEL (reference sequence).

The chain carries TRBV20-1 and TRBJ2-7, with TRBD2 identical over 9 bases. Germline lookup yields CDR1 DFQATT and CDR2 SNEGSKA (reference sequence). The CDR3 is 15 amino acids. Losses at the gene ends were 3 bases for V and 3 bases for J; bases not matched to a gene: 9. The chain's CDR3 is CSARAGTSSVYEQYF. DNA of the CDR3: TGCAGTGCTAGGGCCGGGACTAGCTCTGTCTACGAGCAGTACTTC.

This rearrangement joins TRBV6-6 to TRBJ1-3; D unresolved. This CDR3 spans 15 amino acids. Germline CDR1 is MNHNY and CDR2 is SVGAGI (reference sequence). V lost 0 bases and J 3 bases, leaving 9 bases between the germline ends. The CDR3 sequence is CASSYSGVGGNTIYF. The DNA for the CDR3 is TGTGCCAGCAGTTACTCCGGGGTCGGTGGAAACACCATATATTTT.

This clonotype has only a few counts. This sequence joins TRBV2 and TRBJ1-5; TRBD1 matches 7 bases. Trimming removed 6 bases from V and 5 bases from J; junction bases left unmatched: 10. Germline lookup yields CDR1 SNHLY and CDR2 FYNNEI. The CDR3 is 15 amino acids. The chain's CDR3 is CASSPGGQKYQPQHF. DNA for the CDR3: TGTGCCAGCAGCCCTGGGGGACAGAAGTATCAGCCCCAGCATTTT.

There are many counts of this clonotype. The chain employs TRBV29-1 and TRBJ2-1; the match to TRBD1 covers 9 bases. The CDR3 is made up of 12 amino acids. Germline loops: CDR1 SQVTM, CDR2 ANQGSEA. J gave up 8 bases and V 7 bases, and 6 bases lay outside the gene matches. Here the CDR3 reads CSGGQGGDEQFF. In DNA form, the CDR3 reads TGCAGCGGGGGACAGGGAGGAGATGAGCAGTTCTTC.

Many counts were recorded for this clonotype. This chain joins TRBV15 and TRBJ2-5; D remains unclear. The CDR3 consists of 13 residues. The germline V gene has CDR1 LNHNV and CDR2 YYDKDF (reference sequence). V dropped 0 bases and J dropped 4 bases, with 6 bases sitting between them. CDR3 loop: CATSREEGETQYF. In DNA form, the CDR3 reads TGTGCCACCAGCAGAGAGGAAGGAGAGACCCAGTACTTC.

This clonotype occurred a few times. The chain recombines TRBV11-2 with TRBJ2-1; D not certain. The V end lost 1 base, the J end lost 0 bases, and 4 bases lay between the germline ends. Germline values: CDR1 SGHAT, CDR2 FQNNGV. The CDR3 runs to 14 residues. CDR3 amino acids: CASSLGSSYNEQFF. The CDR3 DNA reads as TGTGCCAGCAGCTTAGGGAGCTCCTACAATGAGCAGTTCTTC.